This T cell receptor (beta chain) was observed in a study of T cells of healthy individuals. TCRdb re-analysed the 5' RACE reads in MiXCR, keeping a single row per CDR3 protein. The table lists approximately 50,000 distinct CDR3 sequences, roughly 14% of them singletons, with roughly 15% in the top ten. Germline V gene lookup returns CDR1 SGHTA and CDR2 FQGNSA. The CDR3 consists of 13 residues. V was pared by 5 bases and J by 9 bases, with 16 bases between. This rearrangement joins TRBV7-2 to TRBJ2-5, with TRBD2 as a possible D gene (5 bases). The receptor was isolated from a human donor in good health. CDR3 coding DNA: TGTGCCAGCAGCGGAGGAGGCGGGCGGGCCCAGTACTTC. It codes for CASSGGGGRAQYF.